This T cell receptor beta chain is drawn from a study of cytomegalovirus exposure and HLA in healthy donors. Overall study findings and caveats: A later analysis appeared to link common viral pathogens to several of the most significant clusters. Per a prior analysis, the majority of TCR beta V segments were productive roughly 90% or roughly 30% of the time. For presence/absence analyses, sequencing depth was assumed to be roughly uniform across donors.

The PCR ran on 60 Vbeta and 13 Jbeta primers. Method: immunoSEQ multiplex PCR; TCRdb's copy keeps in-frame clones and lacks some. This sample has approximately 100,000 clones, with roughly 80% found just once. Germline CDR1 reads SGHRS; CDR2 reads YFSETQ. This CDR3 region has 16 residues. V was cut by 3 bases and J by 0 bases, with 15 bases left in between. As for the donors, each was a healthy bone marrow donor. A word on this clone: Its cognate antigen is unknown.

The receptor's source is a female donor in good health and CMV-seropositive. This chain links TRBV5-1 with TRBJ1-1, with TRBD1 as a possible D gene (6 bases). The sequencing sample was made of PBMCs. CDR3 DNA sequence: TGCGCCAGCAGCTGGGGGGGCGCGGGGATGAACACTGAAGCTTTCTTT. The encoded protein is CASSWGGAGMNTEAFF.